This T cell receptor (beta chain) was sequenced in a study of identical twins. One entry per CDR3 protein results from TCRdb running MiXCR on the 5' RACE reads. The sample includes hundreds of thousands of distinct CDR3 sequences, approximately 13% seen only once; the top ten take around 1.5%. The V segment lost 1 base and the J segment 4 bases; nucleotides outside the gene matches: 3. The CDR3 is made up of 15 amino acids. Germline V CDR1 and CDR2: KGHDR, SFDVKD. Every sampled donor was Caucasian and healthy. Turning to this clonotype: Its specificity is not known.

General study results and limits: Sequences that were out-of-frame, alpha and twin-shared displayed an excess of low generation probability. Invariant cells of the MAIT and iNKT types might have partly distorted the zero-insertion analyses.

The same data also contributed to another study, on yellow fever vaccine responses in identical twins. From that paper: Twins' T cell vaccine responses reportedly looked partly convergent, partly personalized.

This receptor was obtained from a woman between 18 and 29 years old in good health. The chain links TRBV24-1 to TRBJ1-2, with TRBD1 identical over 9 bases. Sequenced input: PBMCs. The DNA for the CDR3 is TGTGCCACCAGTGATTTCGGGACAGGGAGCTATGGCTACACCTTC. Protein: CATSDFGTGSYGYTF.